This TCR beta chain was captured by sequencing in a study of CD8+ T cells in alopecia areata. Notes on the study in general: Scalp and blood samples kept many expanded lesional clones throughout tofacitinib. One nonresponder leaves baseline CD8+ expansion's link to response uncertain.

Per germline, CDR1 SNHLY and CDR2 FYNNEI. This CDR3 has 11 amino acids. Trimming stripped 7 bases from V and 2 bases from J, with 5 bases between. The treatment was: oral pan-JAK inhibitor, 5-10 mg twice daily. With respect to this clone: Its antigen is undetermined.

RNA was isolated and reverse transcribed to cDNA, the sequencing template. Some clones are missing from TCRdb's copy, which holds only in-frame ones; the method was immunoSEQ multiplex PCR. The table has some 180,000 clones, 40% to 65% seen once; the top ten hold roughly a tenth. Sequencing used CD8+ T cells sorted from blood, obtained at approximately week 52, from a patient treated with tofacitinib. This sequence was found in a human donor with alopecia areata. The rearrangement joins TRBV2 to TRBJ1-1; D unresolved. Here the CDR3 DNA reads TGTGCCAGCATCCGTAACACTGAAGCTTTCTTT. Protein sequence: CASIRNTEAFF.